Listed below are T cell receptor beta chains from one sample, sequenced in a study of siplizumab effects on memory and regulatory T cells. Generated by immunoSEQ multiplex PCR, the TCRdb table keeps only in-frame clones and is missing some. This sample has roughly 100,000 clones, with over 85% found just once. What was sequenced was Tregs sorted from blood. The receptors originated from a human donor in good health. CDR3s include the opening cysteine and the closing phenylalanine or tryptophan. D genes are given only for firm matches. Size tells how often a clone was seen (once, few, many) or the class of an expanded clone, and some rows leave it out.

TRBJ2-3	.	TRBV30	.	TGTGCCTGGAGGGAATACACAGATACGCAGTATTTT	CAWREYTDTQYF
TRBJ2-1	.	TRBV10-3	.	TGTGCCATCAGTGAGGGGGCTCATGAGCAGTTCTTC	CAISEGAHEQFF
TRBJ1-2	.	TRBV10-3	.	TGTGCCATCAGTGAGGACCGGGCCCTAAGGGGCTACACCTTC	CAISEDRALRGYTF
TRBJ2-1	.	TRBV7-2	.	TGTGCCAGCAGGAAAGTGGTCTCGAGCGGGAATGAGCAGTTCTTC	CASRKVVSSGNEQFF
TRBJ1-1	.	TRBV5-1	.	TGCGCCACCAGGACAGCCCTTTTCACTGAAGCTTTCTTT	CATRTALFTEAFF
TRBJ2-1	TRBD2	TRBV19	.	TGTGCCAGTAGTATCTGGCTAGCGGGAGGGAGTTGGGAGCAGTTCTTC	CASSIWLAGGSWEQFF
TRBJ1-1	.	TRBV6-1	.	TGTGCCAGCGGAGGGCCTATCACTGAAGCTTTCTTT	CASGGPITEAFF
TRBJ1-2	.	TRBV9	.	TGTGCCAGCAGCGTAGCTATGTTTCGGGCGGGTGGCTACACCTTC	CASSVAMFRAGGYTF
TRBJ1-5	.	TRBV6-1	few	TGTGCCAGCAGTGAACAGGGTCCGAATCAGCCCCAGCATTTT	CASSEQGPNQPQHF
TRBJ1-4	.	TRBV2	.	TGTGCCAGCAACCTACACGGCGGTGCAACTAATGAAAAACTGTTTTTT	CASNLHGGATNEKLFF
TRBJ2-2	TRBD2	TRBV30	once	TGTGCCTGGATGCTAGCGGGAGTTTTCACCGGGGAGCTGTTTTTT	CAWMLAGVFTGELFF
TRBJ2-3	TRBD2	TRBV27	.	TGTGCCAGCAGTTTCGGACTAGGGACAGATACGCAGTATTTT	CASSFGLGTDTQYF
TRBJ2-1	TRBD2	TRBV5-1	.	TGCGCCAGCAGCAAGCCGGGACTAGGCAATGAGCAGTTCTTC	CASSKPGLGNEQFF
TRBJ1-6	.	TRBV11-2	.	TGTGCCAGCAGGGAAACGGGACGGGCGTATTCACCCCTCCACTTT	CASRETGRAYSPLHF
TRBJ1-1	.	TRBV19	.	TGTGCCAGTAGTATGGCCCGAAACTCTGAAGCTTTCTTT	CASSMARNSEAFF
TRBJ2-7	TRBD1	TRBV18	.	TGTGCCAGCTCACCAGACAGGGTCAGCGAGCAGTACTTC	CASSPDRVSEQYF
TRBJ2-7	.	TRBV5-5	.	TGTGCCAGCAGCTTATTCACACAATACGAGCAGTACTTC	CASSLFTQYEQYF
TRBJ1-1	.	TRBV5-1	.	TGCGCCAGCAGCTGGGAGAATGCAGCCATGGGAGCTTTCTTT	CASSWENAAMGAFF
TRBJ1-3	TRBD1	TRBV9	.	TGTGCCAGCAGCCTCGGACAGGCGACTGGAAACACCATATATTTT	CASSLGQATGNTIYF
TRBJ1-1	.	TRBV6-5	.	TGTGCCAGCAGTTCCGGGAACACTGAAGCTTTCTTT	CASSSGNTEAFF
TRBJ2-2	.	TRBV25-1	.	TGTGCCAGCAGTGGCCGCACCGGGGAGCTGTTTTTT	CASSGRTGELFF
TRBJ1-2	TRBD1	TRBV29-1	.	TGCAGCGCTTTGGACAGGGACCACTATGGCTACACCTTC	CSALDRDHYGYTF
TRBJ2-3	TRBD2	TRBV4-2	.	TGTGCCAGCAGCCAAGAACTAGCGGTTAGCACAGATACGCAGTATTTT	CASSQELAVSTDTQYF
TRBJ1-6	.	TRBV6-5	.	TGTGCCAGCAGTCTTTATAATTCACCCCTCCACTTT	CASSLYNSPLHF
TRBJ2-3	.	TRBV5-4	.	TGTGCCAGCAGCAACGGGACCATCAATAATACGCAGTATTTT	CASSNGTINNTQYF
TRBJ2-5	TRBD2	TRBV7-9	once	TGTGCCAGCAGCTTTCCAGGACTAGCGGGAGTGGAGACCCAGTACTTC	CASSFPGLAGVETQYF
TRBJ1-5	.	TRBV19	.	TGTGCCAGTAGTAGTAATGTAGGGGGCAATCAGCCCCAGCATTTT	CASSSNVGGNQPQHF
TRBJ2-5	.	TRBV5-1	.	TGCGCCAGCAGCTTAGGACAGAGAGAGACCCAGTACTTC	CASSLGQRETQYF
TRBJ2-3	.	TRBV19	.	TGTGCCAGTAGTATGGTACTCGCCACAGATACGCAGTATTTT	CASSMVLATDTQYF
TRBJ1-2	.	TRBV6-5	.	TGTGCCAGCCGGTCTAGGGGGTGGATAGGTGGCTACACCTTC	CASRSRGWIGGYTF
TRBJ2-6	TRBD1	TRBV2	.	TGTGCCTCGGGACAGGGGGCGGCCGGGGCCAACGTCCTGACTTTC	CASGQGAAGANVLTF
TRBJ2-6	TRBD1	TRBV5-1	.	TGCGCCAGCAGCGAGCAAGGGGGCAACTCTGGGGCCAACGTCCTGACTTTC	CASSEQGGNSGANVLTF
TRBJ2-1	.	TRBV5-1	.	TGCGCCAGCAGCTTCCGGGGGAGCCTCAATGAGCAGTTCTTC	CASSFRGSLNEQFF
TRBJ1-6	TRBD1	TRBV5-6	.	TGTGCCAGCAGCTGGGCAGGGGGGGCTCTTAATTCACCCCTCCACTTT	CASSWAGGALNSPLHF
TRBJ1-3	TRBD1	TRBV18	few	TGTGCCAGCTCACCAGTGGGACAGGGGGTTACCGGAAACACCATATATTTT	CASSPVGQGVTGNTIYF
TRBJ2-2	.	TRBV29-1	.	TGCAGCGTGGGGACATTAGCGAACACCGGGGAGCTGTTTTTT	CSVGTLANTGELFF
TRBJ1-1	TRBD1	TRBV5-1	.	TGCGCCAGCAGCTTTTGGGACAGCCCTGAAGCTTTCTTT	CASSFWDSPEAFF
TRBJ2-2	TRBD2	TRBV6-1	.	TGTGCCAGCAGTCCGGGACTAGCGAACACCGGGGAGCTGTTTTTT	CASSPGLANTGELFF
TRBJ1-2	TRBD1	TRBV10-2	.	TGCGCCAGCAGTGAGACAGGGGCGCCTACCTCTGGCTACACCTTC	CASSETGAPTSGYTF
TRBJ2-7	TRBD1	TRBV28	once	TGTGCCAGCAGTATCCCGGGACAGGCCGACTACGAGCAGTACTTC	CASSIPGQADYEQYF
TRBJ2-7	TRBD2	TRBV7-2	.	TGTGCCAGCAGCCTCCGACTAGCGGGCGAGCAGTACTTC	CASSLRLAGEQYF
TRBJ2-2	TRBD2	TRBV14	.	TGTGCCAGCAGCCCGGGACTAGCGAACACCGGGGAGCTGTTTTTT	CASSPGLANTGELFF
TRBJ1-6	TRBD1	TRBV28	.	TGTGCCAGCAGTCTCCCGACAGGGTTCGTCCACTTT	CASSLPTGFVHF
TRBJ1-2	.	TRBV11-3	.	TGTGCCAGCAGCTTGGGCGGAGGATATGGCTACACCTTC	CASSLGGGYGYTF
TRBJ2-2	TRBD1	TRBV14	.	TGTGCCAGCAGCTTTAAACCCCCGGGACAGCTTGTGTATCACAGCGGGGAGCTGTTTTTT	CASSFKPPGQLVYHSGELFF
TRBJ1-1	.	TRBV18	.	TGTGCCAGCTCACCCTCGAGGGGAAACACTGAAGCTTTCTTT	CASSPSRGNTEAFF
TRBJ1-1	.	TRBV7-2	.	TGTGCCAGCAGCCCGGGGAGGAACACTGAAGCTTTCTTT	CASSPGRNTEAFF
TRBJ2-3	TRBD2	TRBV14	.	TGTGCCAGCAGCCAGACTAGCGGGAGGGCGGGAGATACGCAGTATTTT	CASSQTSGRAGDTQYF
TRBJ1-3	.	TRBV15	.	TGTGCCACCAGCAGAGAGGGTGCCCCCCGATCTGGAAACACCATATATTTT	CATSREGAPRSGNTIYF
TRBJ2-2	.	TRBV29-1	.	TGCAGCGTTGAAGGGTCCAGGGGTGGCGGGGAGCTGTTTTTT	CSVEGSRGGGELFF
TRBJ2-7	.	TRBV5-6	.	TGTGCCAGCAGCTTGGAGGCAGAGCAGTACTTC	CASSLEAEQYF
TRBJ1-5	.	TRBV27	.	TGTGCCAGCAGTTTTGGGGGGAGGGCTGGACAGCCCCAGCATTTT	CASSFGGRAGQPQHF
TRBJ2-5	.	TRBV5-4	once	TGTGCCAGCAGCGGGAGGTTACAAGAGACCCAGTACTTC	CASSGRLQETQYF
TRBJ1-1	TRBD1	TRBV19	.	TGTGCCAGTAGTATAGGAAGGCCAGGGGGAAACACTGAAGCTTTCTTT	CASSIGRPGGNTEAFF
TRBJ1-2	.	TRBV7-9	.	TGTGCCAGCAGCCCAAGCGGGGGATATGGCTACACCTTC	CASSPSGGYGYTF
TRBJ2-7	TRBD1	TRBV27	.	TGTGCCAGCAGCCATTGGCGGGGACAGGGGGCTGGCGAGCAGTACTTC	CASSHWRGQGAGEQYF
TRBJ2-7	TRBD1	TRBV2	.	TGTGCCAGCAGATCTCAGGGGGACTACGAGCAGTACTTC	CASRSQGDYEQYF